The next 22 T cell receptor beta chains were all read from a single sample in a study of T-cell reconstitution after alpha-beta-depleted transplantation in children. Unique molecular identifiers were built into the TCRbeta library. TCRdb passed the PCR reads through MiXCR, listing each CDR3 protein once. The sample lists roughly 790,000 distinct CDR3 sequences; 15% to 20% were seen once. The specimen comprised PBMCs, mostly from graft donor cells, sampled 360 days after TCRalphabeta/CD19-depleted stem cell transplant. The receptors originated from a male patient younger than 18 who had a stem cell transplant for acute lymphoblastic leukemia, so the T cells may come from the graft donor.

The rearrangement joins TRBV10-3 to TRBJ2-1; 7 bases match TRBD2. With V trimmed by 4 bases and J by 7 bases, 7 bases remained unmatched. CDR3 length: 14 amino acids. CDR1 and CDR2 from the germline V gene are ENHRY and SYGVKD. The CDR3 region is CAISGGRAENEQFF. The CDR3 coding sequence is TGTGCCATCAGTGGGGGGAGGGCCGAGAATGAGCAGTTCTTC.

This clonotype was seen a single time. The V call is TRBV7-9, the J call TRBJ2-2, with D possibly matching TRBD2 (5 bases). Germline assignment: CDR1 SEHNR and CDR2 FQNEAQ (reference sequence). The CDR3 runs 16 residues. V gave up 3 bases and J gave up 5 bases, with 16 bases separating them. The DNA for the CDR3 is TGTGCCAGCAGCTTCCAGCGGAGGCCGAGGACCGGGGAGCTGTTTTTT. Translation: CASSFQRRPRTGELFF.

This clonotype was seen only a few times. V gene TRBV7-3 combines with J gene TRBJ2-1; TRBD1 might be the D (6 bases). Trimming pared 4 bases from V and 5 bases from J, leaving 9 bases between. CDR1 is SGHTA, CDR2 FQGTGA, per germline. The CDR3 length is 13 residues. The CDR3 DNA reads TGTGCCAGCAGCTCACAGGGTCACAATGAGCAGTTCTTC. Translated: CASSSQGHNEQFF.

In its sample, this clonotype was seen a few times. V is TRBV4-2 and J is TRBJ1-2; D unresolved. This CDR3 comprises 13 residues. The germline V and J ends were trimmed by 5 bases and 2 bases, with 9 bases remaining between them. Germline CDR1 reads LGHNA; CDR2 reads YNFKEQ. The DNA of the CDR3 is TGTGCCAGCAGCTTTGGAAAAAACTATGGCTACACCTTC. It specifies CASSFGKNYGYTF.

This clonotype turned up a few times. The chain recombines TRBV5-1 with TRBJ1-6; TRBD1 matches at 7 bases. The CDR3 sequence is 18 residues long. Losses at the gene ends were 4 bases for V and 2 bases for J; bases not matched to a gene: 12. Germline V lookup: CDR1 SGHRS, CDR2 YFSETQ. Here the CDR3 DNA reads TGCGCCAGCAGCCTAATGGGACAGCAGTCTACCTATAATTCACCCCTCCACTTT. Translating it yields CASSLMGQQSTYNSPLHF.

This clonotype was seen more than once but under ten times. The chain employs TRBV5-4 and TRBJ2-1, with D possibly being TRBD1 or TRBD2 (6 bases each). V shed 1 base and J shed 11 bases, with 19 bases lying between them. This CDR3 is built from 15 residues. Germline V gives CDR1 SGHNT, CDR2 YYREEE (reference sequence). The CDR3 nucleotides read TGTGCCAGCAGCTTGTCGGGGGCGTTGCAGGGGAAGCAGTTCTTC. Residues: CASSLSGALQGKQFF.

The genes are TRBV19 and TRBJ2-7, with D perhaps given as TRBD1 or TRBD2 (5 bases each). Trimming stripped 5 bases from V and 0 bases from J, with 14 bases between. Germline CDR1 reads LNHDA; CDR2 reads SQIVND (reference sequence). CDR3 length: 15 residues. As DNA, the CDR3 is TGTGCCAGTAGTCCAGCTGGGGGTGCCTCCTACGAGCAGTACTTC. Its protein is CASSPAGGASYEQYF.

This clonotype was recorded many times. CDR3 nucleotides: TGCGCCAGCAGCCAAGATCGTTGGGGACTAGGTAACACCGGGGAGCTGTTTTTT. Its translation is CASSQDRWGLGNTGELFF. J is TRBJ2-2 and V is TRBV4-1, with 8 bases aligning to TRBD2. CDR1 and CDR2 (germline): MGHRA, YSYEKL. CDR3 length equals 18 residues. Trimming took 0 bases from V and 2 from J; bases not matched to a gene: 8.

The chain joins TRBV7-2 to TRBJ2-1, with 7 positions matching TRBD2. The V gene's germline CDR1 is SGHTA and CDR2 FQGNSA. The CDR3 contains 14 residues. V dropped 0 bases and J dropped 11; count of bases not matched to a gene: 7. The CDR3 here is CASSLAPTSSKQFF. The CDR3 coding sequence is TGTGCCAGCAGCTTAGCACCGACTAGCAGTAAGCAGTTCTTC.

The V call is TRBV5-5, the J call TRBJ2-7; 9 nucleotides align to TRBD1. The CDR3 has 16 residues. The V gene's germline CDR1 is SGHKS and CDR2 YYEKEE (reference sequence). V shed 5 bases and J 1 base; nucleotides not matched to a gene: 10. CDR3 region: CASRKDRGQHSYEQYF. In DNA form, the CDR3 reads TGTGCCAGCAGAAAGGACAGGGGACAACATTCCTACGAGCAGTACTTC.

This rearrangement joins TRBV6-5 to TRBJ2-7; TRBD2 aligns across 9 bases. In germline, CDR1 is MNHEY, CDR2 SVGAGI. The CDR3 consists of 15 residues. Unmatched junction bases numbered 10, after V lost 6 bases and J lost 4 bases. Here the CDR3 reads CASSGRGGREYEQYF. The CDR3, as DNA: TGTGCCAGCAGCGGAAGGGGCGGGAGGGAGTACGAGCAGTACTTC.

This clonotype was found many times. The chain has TRBV27 and TRBJ2-7, with D hard to call. This CDR3 has 13 residues. Germline CDR1 is MNHEY and CDR2 is SMNVEV (reference sequence). V was cut by 7 bases and J by 0 bases, with 10 bases left in between. CDR3 sequence reads: CASIGGSSYEQYF. CDR3 bases: TGTGCCAGCATCGGCGGTAGCTCCTACGAGCAGTACTTC.

The chain has TRBV11-1 and TRBJ2-1, with TRBD2 identical over 10 bases. The CDR3 consists of 21 residues. The V and J ends lost 1 base and 7 bases, in that order; junction bases with no gene match: 22. Germline V gives CDR1 SGHAT, CDR2 FQDESV (reference sequence). The chain's CDR3 is CASSLEEGVPLSGRALNEQFF. The CDR3 region has the DNA TGTGCCAGCAGCTTAGAAGAGGGGGTCCCCCTGAGCGGGAGGGCCCTTAATGAGCAGTTCTTC.

The CDR3 spells CASSHLYGVGVGYTF. The CDR3 DNA follows: TGCGCCAGCAGCCACCTATACGGGGTAGGGGTTGGCTACACCTTC. This chain connects TRBV4-1 to TRBJ1-2; TRBD1 is a possible D gene (5 bases). Trimming stripped 3 bases from V and 7 bases from J, with 18 bases between. The CDR3 covers 15 residues. CDR1 is MGHRA and CDR2 is YSYEKL in the germline V gene.

The genes are TRBV6-1 and TRBJ1-2, with TRBD1 matching 11 bases. Trimming took 4 bases from V and 4 from J; bases not matched to a gene: 5. The germline V gene encodes CDR1 MNHNS and CDR2 SASEGT. The CDR3 consists of 15 residues. The DNA for the CDR3 is TGTGCCAGCAGTGGCCGGGACAGGGGGATCTATGGCTACACCTTC. It specifies CASSGRDRGIYGYTF.

At least ten counts were recorded for this clonotype. The V call is TRBV12-3 or TRBV12-4, the J call TRBJ2-2; TRBD2 matches 9 bases. This CDR3 is 13 amino acids long. The trim removed 6 bases at V and 8 bases at J, leaving 4 bases unmatched. The CDR3 is CASRPLAGGELFF. CDR3 DNA sequence: TGTGCCAGCAGGCCGCTAGCGGGAGGGGAGCTGTTTTTT.

The table lists this clonotype with many counts. The rearrangement links TRBV20-1 to TRBJ1-2; TRBD1 matches at 7 bases. V gave up 3 bases and J gave up 2 bases; unmatched junction bases: 3. Germline loops: CDR1 DFQATT, CDR2 SNEGSKA (reference sequence). The CDR3 covers 13 residues. Written as DNA, the CDR3 is TGCAGTGCTAGGGAGACAGGGAACTATGGCTACACCTTC. It is translated as CSARETGNYGYTF.

The chain combines TRBV7-8 with TRBJ2-1, with 9 bases aligning to TRBD1. The CDR3 runs to 19 residues. Germline V lookup: CDR1 SGHVS, CDR2 FQNEAQ. Trimming removed 4 bases from V and 5 bases from J; junction bases left unmatched: 18. CDR3 DNA sequence: TGTGCCAGCAGCTCAACCCTTTTACAGGGGGCGAGGCTTGACAATGAGCAGTTCTTC. It codes for CASSSTLLQGARLDNEQFF. Variable domain in full (rest from reference TRBV7-8 and TRBJ2-1): GAGVSQSPRYKVAKRGQDVALRCDPISGHVSLFWYQQALGQGPEFLTYFQNEAQLDKSGLPSDRFFAERPEGSVSTLKIQRTQQEDSAVYLCASSSTLLQGARLDNEQFFGPGTRLTVL.

CDR3 amino acids: CASCPQGAYEQYF. The CDR3 bases are TGTGCCAGCTGCCCTCAGGGAGCCTACGAGCAGTACTTC. V is TRBV27 and J is TRBJ2-7; D might be TRBD1 or TRBD2, each matching 5 bases. The CDR3 is 13 residues long. In germline, CDR1 is MNHEY, CDR2 SMNVEV (reference sequence). V lost 8 bases to trimming and J lost 2 bases, with 13 bases between them.

In this sample, this clonotype turned up a few times. The genes are TRBV5-5 and TRBJ1-2; maybe TRBD1 (5 bases). The germline CDR1 and CDR2 sequences are SGHKS and YYEKEE (reference sequence). V dropped 7 bases and J dropped 4 bases, with 14 bases sitting between them. CDR3 length: 13 amino acids. DNA for the CDR3: TGTGCCAGCGACTACGCAGGGCTCTATGGCTACACCTTC. Its translation: CASDYAGLYGYTF.

The chain uses TRBV7-3 and TRBJ2-4; no definite D call. With 0 bases removed from V and 0 bases from J, the gap between germline ends came to 24 bases. The CDR3 is 21 amino acids. Germline V gene data show CDR1 as SGHTA and CDR2 as FQGTGA. The CDR3 sequence: CASSLTPVSSALTLAKNIQYF. In DNA form, the CDR3 reads TGTGCCAGCAGCTTAACTCCCGTTTCAAGCGCCCTAACCCTAGCCAAAAACATTCAGTACTTC.

This chain joins TRBV7-9 and TRBJ1-1, with no clear D. CDR1 SEHNR and CDR2 FQNEAQ come from the germline V gene (reference sequence). V was trimmed by 6 bases and J by 0 bases, leaving 11 bases between them. The CDR3 extends over 14 amino acids. The CDR3 spells CASSPRTVNTEAFF. CDR3 sequence (DNA): TGTGCCAGCAGTCCACGGACGGTGAACACTGAAGCTTTCTTT. The whole variable domain, remainder taken from reference TRBV7-9 and TRBJ1-1, is DTGVSQNPRHKITKRGQNVTFRCDPISEHNRLYWYRQTLGQGPEFLTYFQNEAQLEKSRLLSDRFSAERPKGSFSTLEIQRTEQGDSAMYLCASSPRTVNTEAFFGQGTRLTVV.